This record looks at one T cell receptor (beta chain) sequence and its context. Its target is not known. It was CD45RO-negative cells, positively selected for CCR7, that made up naive CD8 cells, with terminally differentiated effector memory CD45RA+ cells excluded. The CDR3 sequence is 11 residues long. Trimming pared 4 bases from V and 3 bases from J, leaving 0 bases between. Germline assignment: CDR1 MNHEY and CDR2 SMNVEV (reference sequence). The data derive from a study of shared clonotypes between healthy human individuals. Findings and limits, study-wide: Clonotypes shared by all four donors outscored non-shared clonotypes in generation probability.

Replicate PCRs for sorted subsets used 200 ng DNA; this equaled 25,000 to 35,000 T cell genomes. Only in-frame clones appear in the TCRdb table, and some are missing; sequencing was by immunoSEQ multiplex PCR. The sample contains roughly 2,000,000 clones, just over 90% of which appear only once. The chain couples TRBV27 to TRBJ1-4; D is ambiguous. Sequenced sample: naive CD8+ T cells from PBMCs. This TCR derives from a man between 18 and 29 years old in good health. Some clones in this sample may be carry-over from other donors' samples. The CDR3 nucleotides read TGTGCCAGCAGTTCTAATGAAAAACTGTTTTTT. This translates into CASSSNEKLFF.